Below, 20 T cell receptor beta chains from the same sample are listed, as sequenced in a study of blood T cell repertoires in COVID-19. Sequencing was performed with immunoSEQ multiplex PCR; in TCRdb, only in-frame clones are kept and a portion is missing. Of roughly 100,000 clones listed, 87% are singletons. Sequencing used peripheral blood. These receptors all come from a human donor in a cohort sampled during active COVID-19.

The rearrangement links TRBV2 to TRBJ1-1, with unresolved D. The CDR3 sequence is 14 residues long. Looked up from germline, CDR1 is SNHLY and CDR2 is FYNNEI. V was trimmed by 4 bases and J by 1 base, leaving 10 bases between them. The DNA for the CDR3 is TGTGCCAGCAGTGGTCCAGGCTGGAACACTGAAGCTTTCTTT. It codes for CASSGPGWNTEAFF.

The chain couples TRBV28 to TRBJ2-7; the D gene is possibly TRBD2 (7 bases). Trimming pared 2 bases from V and 0 bases from J, leaving 14 bases between. The CDR3 sequence is 16 residues long. Germline CDR1 MDHEN, CDR2 SYDVKM. The DNA for the CDR3 is TGTGCCAGCAGTTTAGGGGGGGGGCTAAGCTCCTACGAGCAGTACTTC. Translated: CASSLGGGLSSYEQYF.

This clone was recorded once. The genes are TRBV6-5 and TRBJ1-2, with 9 bases that match TRBD1. This CDR3 spans 13 amino acids. CDR1 and CDR2 from the germline V gene are MNHEY and SVGAGI. V dropped 6 bases and J dropped 7; count of bases not matched to a gene: 6. DNA of the CDR3: TGTGCCAGCAGGTTACAGGGGGCCGGTGGCTACACCTTC. The encoded protein is CASRLQGAGGYTF.

A few counts support this clone. The chain combines TRBV15 with TRBJ1-1, with 7 bases lining up with TRBD1. J gave up 4 bases and V 1 base, and 6 bases lay outside the gene matches. The CDR3 spans 15 residues. Germline assignment: CDR1 LNHNV and CDR2 YYDKDF (reference sequence). CDR3 sequence (DNA): TGTGCCACCAGCAGAGGCCGACAGGGCTCCACTGAAGCTTTCTTT. This sequence encodes CATSRGRQGSTEAFF. The full variable domain, completed using reference TRBV15 and TRBJ1-1, is DAMVIQNPRYQVTQFGKPVTLSCSQTLNHNVMYWYQQKSSQAPKLLFHYYDKDFNNEADTPDNFQSRRPNTSFCFLDIRSPGLGDTAMYLCATSRGRQGSTEAFFGQGTRLTVV.

The chain couples TRBV10-1 to TRBJ2-7; TRBD2 matches 10 bases. The CDR3 has 14 residues. With 5 bases clipped from V and 6 bases from J, the junction kept 7 bases outside the gene matches. In germline, CDR1 is WNHNN, CDR2 SYGVQD (reference sequence). The CDR3 sequence: CASSSSGGISEQYF. The CDR3 DNA follows: TGCGCCAGCAGTTCTAGCGGGGGTATTTCCGAGCAGTACTTC.

The V call is TRBV29-1, the J call TRBJ2-7; 7 bases are shared with TRBD1. CDR1 and CDR2 (germline): SQVTM, ANQGSEA. V lost 5 bases, J lost 5 bases, and 3 bases stayed unmatched. This CDR3 comprises 11 residues. The CDR3 DNA reads as TGCAGCGTTTCAACAGGGGACGAGCAGTACTTC. Protein product: CSVSTGDEQYF.

This rearrangement joins TRBV15 to TRBJ1-4; D perhaps matches TRBD1 (5 bases). The CDR3 loop spans 14 amino acids. The V gene lost 0 bases and the J gene lost 8 bases, with 10 bases spanning the gap. Germline V gene data show CDR1 as LNHNV and CDR2 as YYDKDF (reference sequence). CDR3 DNA sequence: TGTGCCACCAGCAGAGAGCAGGGTGGGGAAAAACTGTTTTTT. Its protein product is CATSREQGGEKLFF.

This chain connects TRBV3-1 (or the pseudogene TRBV3-2) to TRBJ1-5; a possible D gene is TRBD1 (6 bases). There are 13 residues in the CDR3. The germline V and J ends were trimmed by 4 bases and 5 bases, with 9 bases remaining between them. Germline V gene data show CDR1 as LGHDT and CDR2 as YNNKEL (reference sequence). CDR3 sequence (DNA): TGTGCCAGCAGCCTCGGGGGGCATCAGCCCCAGCATTTT. It translates to CASSLGGHQPQHF.

In its sample, this clone was seen once. The chain couples TRBV18 to TRBJ2-3, with 15 bases that match TRBD2. The CDR3 sequence is 17 residues long. V lost 4 bases, J lost 4 bases, and 6 bases stayed unmatched. In germline, CDR1 is KGHSH, CDR2 LQKENI. In DNA form, the CDR3 reads TGTGCCAGCTCACTGTGGACTAGCGGGGGGGCAGCAGATACGCAGTATTTT. As protein: CASSLWTSGGAADTQYF. Drawing the rest from reference TRBV18 and TRBJ2-3, the complete variable domain is NAGVMQNPRHLVRRRGQEARLRCSPMKGHSHVYWYRQLPEEGLKFMVYLQKENIIDESGMPKERFSAEFPKEGPSILRIQQVVRGDSAAYFCASSLWTSGGAADTQYFGPGTRLTVL.

The genes are TRBV12-3 or TRBV12-4 and TRBJ2-1; a weak D match, TRBD2 (6 bases). The CDR3 contains 13 residues. V shed 8 bases and J shed 4 bases, with 12 bases lying between them. The CDR3 coding sequence is TGTGCCAGCTGGGGGGATGTTTACAATGAGCAGTTCTTC. Translated, it gives CASWGDVYNEQFF.

The chain links TRBV28 to TRBJ2-5; D perhaps matches TRBD2 (5 bases). Trimming cost V 1 base and J 7 bases, with 13 bases left between them. There are 14 residues in the CDR3. CDR1 is MDHEN and CDR2 is SYDVKM in the germline V gene. CDR3 DNA sequence: TGTGCCAGCAGTTTATTTGGTCAAAGCGGGACCCAGTACTTC. It is translated as CASSLFGQSGTQYF. Combining the CDR3 with reference TRBV28 and TRBJ2-5 gives the whole variable domain DVKVTQSSRYLVKRTGEKVFLECVQDMDHENMFWYRQDPGLGLRLIYFSYDVKMKEKGDIPEGYSVSREKKERFSLILESASTNQTSMYLCASSLFGQSGTQYFGPGTRLLVL.

The V gene is TRBV3-1 (or the pseudogene TRBV3-2), the J gene TRBJ1-3; no definite D call. Per the germline V gene, CDR1 is LGHDT and CDR2 is YNNKEL (reference sequence). The CDR3 is 15 residues long. Trimming left V 4 bases short and J 4 bases short, with 14 bases between. Here the CDR3 reads CASSRGELSGNTIYF. In DNA form, the CDR3 reads TGTGCCAGCAGCCGCGGGGAACTCTCCGGAAACACCATATATTTT.

The rearrangement joins TRBV28 to TRBJ2-7; 12 nucleotides align to TRBD1. Germline V gene sequence: CDR1 MDHEN, CDR2 SYDVKM. Trimming cost V 7 bases and J 1 base; bases outside gene matches: 17. This CDR3 has 19 amino acids. CDR3 DNA: TGTGCCAGCACCGCCTGGGGGGACAGGGGGCCGGACCTATCCTACGAGCAGTACTTC. Residues: CASTAWGDRGPDLSYEQYF.

V is TRBV2 and J is TRBJ2-1; TRBD2 matches 11 bases. Unmatched junction bases numbered 6, after V lost 6 bases and J lost 5 bases. Germline CDR1 is SNHLY and CDR2 is FYNNEI. The CDR3 covers 15 residues. CDR3 nucleotides: TGTGCCAGCAGACCGGGGACTAGCGGTCACAATGAGCAGTTCTTC. It encodes CASRPGTSGHNEQFF.

The chain has TRBV30 and TRBJ2-4; TRBD2 matches 16 bases. The germline gives CDR1 GTSNPN, CDR2 SVGIG (reference sequence). The V gene end was trimmed by 3 bases and the J gene end by 10 bases; junction bases not matched to a gene: 9. The CDR3 totals 16 residues. The chain's CDR3 is CAWRGLAGGPTRIQYF. The CDR3 DNA follows: TGTGCCTGGAGGGGACTAGCGGGGGGGCCCACCCGGATTCAGTACTTC.

This clone came up once. This chain joins TRBV4-1 and TRBJ1-6; 8 bases align to TRBD1. Trimming removed 4 bases from V and 6 bases from J; junction bases left unmatched: 14. Germline-derived CDR1 and CDR2 are MGHRA and YSYEKL. The CDR3 contains 18 residues. The CDR3 sequence is CASSRRDRQSGVNSPLHF. The CDR3 DNA reads as TGCGCCAGCAGCCGGCGGGACAGGCAAAGTGGGGTTAATTCACCCCTCCACTTT.

For the CDR3, the DNA is TGTGCCAGCAGGCCGCAAGGAGGAGGGAACATTCAGTACTTC. It specifies CASRPQGGGNIQYF. The chain employs TRBV6-5 and TRBJ2-4; D might be TRBD2 (6 bases). The CDR3 loop spans 14 amino acids. Trimming pared 6 bases from V and 7 bases from J, leaving 16 bases between. Germline loops: CDR1 MNHEY, CDR2 SVGAGI.

The V call is TRBV16, the J call TRBJ1-4; tentative D call: TRBD1 (5 bases). CDR1 is KGHSY, CDR2 FQNENV, per germline. The CDR3 length is 15 residues. V lost 0 bases to trimming and J lost 8 bases, with 13 bases between them. The CDR3 DNA reads TGTGCCAGCAGCCAATCAAGGGGTAGCCGGGAAAAACTGTTTTTT. This encodes CASSQSRGSREKLFF.

The CDR3 nucleotides read TGTGCCAGCAGGCAAAGGGGGACCACGGTAGGGGGTAGGGAATACTTC. Its protein product is CASRQRGTTVGGREYF. The chain couples TRBV11-2 to TRBJ2-7; D may be TRBD1 (6 bases). Germline V gene sequence: CDR1 SGHAT, CDR2 FQNNGV. The ends were cut back, 6 bases at V and 13 bases at J, with 31 bases in the middle. This CDR3 has 16 amino acids. The full variable domain, rest sourced from reference TRBV11-2 and TRBJ2-7, is EAGVAQSPRYKIIEKRQSVAFWCNPISGHATLYWYQQILGQGPKLLIQFQNNGVVDDSQLPKDRFSAERLKGVDSTLKIQPAKLEDSAVYLCASRQRGTTVGGREYFGPGTRLTVT.

The V call is TRBV6-5, the J call TRBJ1-5; no definite D call. This CDR3 has 13 residues. V was shortened by 5 bases and J by 9 bases, with 14 bases between the two germline ends. Germline loops: CDR1 MNHEY, CDR2 SVGAGI. CDR3 residues: CASSLVGGRPQHF. The CDR3 DNA follows: TGTGCCAGCAGTCTAGTAGGAGGTAGGCCCCAGCATTTT.